These 32 T cell receptor beta chains were sequenced from one sample in a study of blood T cell repertoires in COVID-19. Libraries were prepared by immunoSEQ multiplex PCR; TCRdb keeps only in-frame clonotypes and omits some of them. The sample shows roughly 340,000 clones, approximately 90% of them seen only once. Sequences were obtained from PBMCs or T cells enriched from blood (not recorded which). The receptors here all came from a man younger than 30 who had recovered from COVID-19.

The rearrangement links TRBV10-3 to TRBJ1-4, with 11 bases aligning to TRBD1. V shed 7 bases, J shed 8 bases, and the junction held 9 bases outside the gene matches. The CDR3 is made up of 15 amino acids. Germline CDR1 is ENHRY and CDR2 is SYGVKD. The CDR3 sequence: CAIKAGQGVNEKLFF. In DNA form, the CDR3 reads TGTGCCATCAAGGCGGGACAGGGGGTGAACGAAAAACTGTTTTTT.

CDR3: CASSKSDGYNEKLFF. As DNA, the CDR3 is TGTGCCAGCAGCAAGTCTGACGGGTATAATGAAAAACTGTTTTTT. The chain recombines TRBV2 with TRBJ1-4; D ambiguous. V was clipped by 6 bases and J by 4 bases, with 15 bases between them. The length of the CDR3 is 15 residues. The germline CDR1 and CDR2 sequences are SNHLY and FYNNEI.

This chain joins TRBV27 and TRBJ2-2, with 7 bases matching TRBD1. Looked up from germline, CDR1 is MNHEY and CDR2 is SMNVEV (reference sequence). With 3 bases clipped from V and 7 bases from J, the junction kept 11 bases outside the gene matches. The CDR3 contains 16 residues. The CDR3 reads CASSFTYRGQGGELFF. Here the CDR3 DNA reads TGTGCCAGCAGTTTCACCTACAGGGGCCAGGGCGGGGAGCTGTTTTTT.

In DNA, the CDR3 is TGTGCCAGCAGCGTAGATGGGACTAGCGGGACGAATGAGCAGTTCTTC. Amino acid sequence: CASSVDGTSGTNEQFF. V usage is TRBV9 and J usage is TRBJ2-1; TRBD2 matches 13 bases. Germline CDR1 is SGDLS and CDR2 is YYNGEE. CDR3 size: 16 residues. Germline trimming cut 0 bases from V and 7 bases from J; bases unmatched to any gene: 4.

The gene calls are TRBV7-9 and TRBJ2-3, with TRBD1 as a possible D gene (6 bases). V gave up 3 bases and J gave up 2 bases, with 18 bases separating them. CDR3 length equals 17 residues. Germline values: CDR1 SEHNR, CDR2 FQNEAQ (reference sequence). CDR3 sequence (DNA): TGTGCCAGCAGCTTTTCTGGACAGTCCACCTCCACAGATACGCAGTATTTT. Translated, it gives CASSFSGQSTSTDTQYF.

The chain is built from TRBV12-5 and TRBJ2-1; D not certain. The V gene lost 1 base and the J gene lost 0 bases, with 13 bases spanning the gap. Germline CDR1 reads LGHNT; CDR2 reads FRNRAP. This CDR3 region has 17 residues. CDR3: CASGLDRARSSYNEQFF. In nucleotides, the CDR3 is TGTGCTAGTGGTTTGGATCGAGCGCGGAGCTCCTACAATGAGCAGTTCTTC.

The V and J genes are TRBV20-1 and TRBJ2-7, with D tentatively TRBD2 (5 bases). The CDR3 is made up of 14 amino acids. Trimming removed 3 bases from V and 3 bases from J, with 15 bases in between. CDR1 and CDR2 from the germline V gene are DFQATT and SNEGSKA (reference sequence). The CDR3 protein is CSASFGERVYEQYF. Here the CDR3 DNA reads TGCAGTGCTAGTTTTGGGGAGAGGGTCTACGAGCAGTACTTC.

The rearrangement uses TRBV12-3 or TRBV12-4 and TRBJ1-6, with D perhaps TRBD1 (5 bases). The CDR3 extends over 13 amino acids. The V end lost 0 bases, the J end lost 11 bases, and 8 bases lay between the germline ends. The CDR3 region has the DNA TGTGCCAGCAGTTTAGCAACAGGACCACCCCTCCACTTT. Translation gives CASSLATGPPLHF.

The chain is built from TRBV5-6 and TRBJ2-5; TRBD2 is a possible D gene (6 bases). The germline gives CDR1 SGHDT, CDR2 YYEEEE. The CDR3 contains 14 residues. The V end lost 4 bases, the J end lost 5 bases, and 15 bases lay between the germline ends. CDR3 bases: TGTGCCAGCAGCCGGGGGACTTCGGCGGAGACCCAGTACTTC. This encodes CASSRGTSAETQYF.

The chain joins TRBV19 to TRBJ1-3, with 8 bases that match TRBD1. The germline gives CDR1 LNHDA, CDR2 SQIVND (reference sequence). The CDR3 extends over 18 amino acids. The V segment lost 6 bases and the J segment 3 bases; nucleotides outside the gene matches: 16. Here the CDR3 reads CASSILGQALIRGNTIYF. The CDR3 nucleotides are TGTGCCAGTAGCATCCTGGGACAGGCCCTGATCCGTGGAAACACCATATATTTT.

The CDR3, as DNA: TGTGCCAGCAGCCAAGGCCCAGTACTATACACAGATACGCAGTATTTT. It encodes CASSQGPVLYTDTQYF. The chain links TRBV3-1 (or the pseudogene TRBV3-2) to TRBJ2-3; D not certain. Trimming shortened V by 1 base and J by 2 bases, and 13 bases separated the two germline ends. Germline CDR1 reads LGHDT; CDR2 reads YNNKEL (reference sequence). The CDR3 is 16 residues long.

Details on this clone: The sample carries other DNA sequences with the same CDR3. This rearrangement joins TRBV20-1 to TRBJ2-1; 12 bases agree with TRBD2. V lost 3 bases, J lost 4 bases, and 1 base stayed unmatched. The CDR3 spans 14 residues. Germline V gene sequence: CDR1 DFQATT, CDR2 SNEGSKA (reference sequence). CDR3 amino acids: CSASTSGGYNEQFF. In DNA, the CDR3 is TGCAGTGCTAGTACTAGCGGGGGGTACAATGAGCAGTTCTTC.

This clone was counted a single time. The V call is TRBV5-1, the J call TRBJ1-4, with 7 bases that match TRBD1. Germline values: CDR1 SGHRS, CDR2 YFSETQ. Germline trimming cut 5 bases from V and 4 bases from J; bases unmatched to any gene: 8. CDR3 size: 15 residues. The CDR3 DNA follows: TGCGCCAGCAGTCCAGAGGGACAGCTTAATGAAAAACTGTTTTTT. This sequence encodes CASSPEGQLNEKLFF.

Regarding this clone: Other nucleotide sequences in the sample specify the same CDR3. The chain is built from TRBV28 and TRBJ1-5; 8 nucleotides line up with TRBD1. Trimming at V came to 6 bases and at J to 2 bases, leaving 12 bases not matched to a gene. There are 17 residues in the CDR3. Germline V CDR1 and CDR2: MDHEN, SYDVKM. The CDR3 sequence: CASSPPPGQGGNQPQHF. The CDR3 DNA reads as TGTGCCAGCAGCCCCCCGCCTGGACAGGGCGGCAATCAGCCCCAGCATTTT.

V and J are TRBV5-1 and TRBJ1-1; TRBD1 might be the D (5 bases). Trimming pared 0 bases from V and 3 bases from J, leaving 6 bases between. The CDR3 has 13 amino acids. CDR1 is SGHRS, CDR2 YFSETQ, per germline. CDR3 region: CASSLVGDTEAFF. Here the CDR3 DNA reads TGCGCCAGCAGCTTGGTAGGGGACACTGAAGCTTTCTTT.

V is TRBV14 and J is TRBJ1-1, with D possibly TRBD1 on 5 matching bases. CDR1 is SGHDN and CDR2 is FVKESK in the germline V gene. CDR3 length: 15 amino acids. Trimming left V 4 bases short and J 1 base short, with 13 bases between. Here the CDR3 reads CASSPAGTANTEAFF. The CDR3 nucleotides read TGTGCCAGCAGCCCAGCGGGGACGGCGAACACTGAAGCTTTCTTT.

V is TRBV7-8 and J is TRBJ1-2; 10 bases map to TRBD1. The CDR3 is 17 amino acids. CDR1 and CDR2 from the germline V gene are SGHVS and FQNEAQ. V was clipped by 1 base and J by 1 base; unmatched bases: 6. The CDR3 DNA follows: TGTGCCAGCAGCTTAGTAGACAGGGGGCTTATTAACTATGGCTACACCTTC. Translating gives CASSLVDRGLINYGYTF.

The chain uses TRBV6-5 and TRBJ1-1; D ambiguous. Per the germline V gene, CDR1 is MNHEY and CDR2 is SVGAGI. Trimming took 6 bases from V and 0 from J, leaving 11 bases between them. The CDR3 is 14 residues long. CDR3 nucleotide sequence: TGTGCCAGCAGCACTGACACAATGAACACTGAAGCTTTCTTT. This sequence encodes CASSTDTMNTEAFF.

V and J are TRBV2 and TRBJ2-1; 8 bases are shared with TRBD2. From germline, CDR1 is SNHLY and CDR2 FYNNEI. The CDR3 totals 13 residues. The trim removed 7 bases at V and 15 bases at J, leaving 14 bases unmatched. In DNA form, the CDR3 reads TGTGCCAGCATTTTCTCTCCCTCGGGAGGGGTGTTCTTC. It codes for CASIFSPSGGVFF.

The chain combines TRBV14 with TRBJ1-2; the D gene is possibly TRBD1 (5 bases). Germline V lookup: CDR1 SGHDN, CDR2 FVKESK. Trimming pared 1 base from V and 8 bases from J, leaving 11 bases between. CDR3 length: 13 residues. CDR3 loop: CASSQVGGVGYTF. The CDR3 DNA sequence: TGTGCCAGCAGCCAAGTCGGGGGGGTAGGCTACACCTTC. Combining the CDR3 with reference TRBV14 and TRBJ1-2 gives the whole variable domain EAGVTQFPSHSVIEKGQTVTLRCDPISGHDNLYWYRRVMGKEIKFLLHFVKESKQDESGMPNNRFLAERTGGTYSTLKVQPAELEDSGVYFCASSQVGGVGYTFGSGTRLTVV.

With regard to this clone: Sequence at one end of the junction differs from germline and may be a read error. The chain employs TRBV3-1 (or the pseudogene TRBV3-2) and TRBJ2-6; a possible D gene is TRBD1 (8 bases). This CDR3 has 18 residues. Germline values: CDR1 LGHDT, CDR2 YNNKEL (reference sequence). The DNA for the CDR3 is TGTGCCAGCAGCCAGTACACAGGGGGGGCCTCTGCGGCCAACGTCCTGACTTTC. As protein: CASSQYTGGASAANVLTF.

The chain couples TRBV3-1 (or the pseudogene TRBV3-2) to TRBJ1-6, with D unresolved. Deletions cut 2 bases from V and 8 bases from J, with 10 bases between. This CDR3 comprises 14 residues. CDR1 is LGHDT, CDR2 YNNKEL, per germline (reference sequence). The CDR3 DNA sequence: TGTGCCAGCAGCCAACGGGATAAGGATTCACCCCTCCACTTT. Residues: CASSQRDKDSPLHF.

This rearrangement joins TRBV4-3 to TRBJ1-1; D remains unclear. Germline lookup yields CDR1 LGHNA and CDR2 YSLEER. The CDR3 is 15 residues long. Between the trimmed V and J ends, which lost 0 bases and 1 base, there was a span of 9 bases. CDR3 nucleotide sequence: TGCGCCAGCAGCCAAGAGCCAGGTCAGAACACTGAAGCTTTCTTT. Translating gives CASSQEPGQNTEAFF.

V gene TRBV7-3 combines with J gene TRBJ1-1, with D maybe TRBD1 (5 bases). V was trimmed by 6 bases and J by 1 base, leaving 18 bases between them. Germline CDR1 SGHTA, CDR2 FQGTGA. CDR3 length: 16 residues. CDR3 sequence (DNA): TGTGCCAGCAGTCTTTACGCCAGGGCCCCGAACACTGAAGCTTTCTTT. Protein: CASSLYARAPNTEAFF. Variable domain in full (rest from reference TRBV7-3 and TRBJ1-1): GAGVSQTPSNKVTEKGKYVELRCDPISGHTALYWYRQSLGQGPEFLIYFQGTGAADDSGLPNDRFFAVRPEGSVSTLKIQRTERGDSAVYLCASSLYARAPNTEAFFGQGTRLTVV.

The chain couples TRBV6-5 to TRBJ2-5; TRBD2 matches 8 bases. Germline assignment: CDR1 MNHEY and CDR2 SVGAGI. V lost 6 bases and J lost 3; bases outside the gene matches: 3. The CDR3 sequence is 13 residues long. The CDR3 DNA reads TGTGCCAGCAGAGGACTAGCTGAAGAGACCCAGTACTTC. It encodes CASRGLAEETQYF.

This chain joins TRBV5-4 and TRBJ2-5; TRBD2 matches at 9 bases. J lost 2 bases, V lost 8 bases, and 7 bases had no gene match. The CDR3 contains 14 residues. From germline, CDR1 is SGHNT and CDR2 YYREEE (reference sequence). The CDR3 reads CASNELAGQETQYF. For the CDR3, the DNA is TGTGCCAGTAACGAGCTAGCGGGGCAAGAGACCCAGTACTTC. Full variable domain (remainder filled in from reference TRBV5-4 and TRBJ2-5): ETGVTQSPTHLIKTRGQQVTLRCSSQSGHNTVSWYQQALGQGPQFIFQYYREEENGRGNFPPRFSGLQFPNYSSELNVNALELDDSALYLCASNELAGQETQYFGPGTRLLVL.

The chain uses TRBV20-1 and TRBJ2-1; tentatively, D is TRBD2 (5 bases). Germline CDR1 DFQATT, CDR2 SNEGSKA (reference sequence). With 3 bases removed from V and 3 bases from J, the gap between germline ends came to 15 bases. The CDR3 runs to 15 residues. CDR3 coding DNA: TGCAGTGCTAGTGACTACTCCCGGGACTACAATGAGCAGTTCTTC. Translating it yields CSASDYSRDYNEQFF.

The chain recombines TRBV7-3 with TRBJ1-5, with 9 positions matching TRBD1. V lost 4 bases to trimming and J lost 7 bases; unmatched junction nucleotides: 8. Germline CDR1 reads SGHTA; CDR2 reads FQGTGA. The CDR3 consists of 15 residues. The CDR3 DNA is TGTGCCAGCAGCTGCCGGGACAGGGTCCACCAGCCCCAGCATTTT. Translating it yields CASSCRDRVHQPQHF.

CDR3 nucleotides: TGTGCCAGCAGCCAAGGGTCCAGGGGCACTGAAGCTTTCTTT. Translation gives CASSQGSRGTEAFF. The chain joins TRBV3-1 (or the pseudogene TRBV3-2) to TRBJ1-1; TRBD1 might be the D (6 bases). Trimming left V 1 base short and J 4 bases short, with 10 bases between. The CDR3 runs 14 residues. The V gene's germline CDR1 is LGHDT and CDR2 YNNKEL (reference sequence).

This sequence joins TRBV7-9 and TRBJ1-2; tentatively, D is TRBD1 (5 bases). Trimming removed 0 bases at V and 4 bases at J, with 9 bases between. The germline gives CDR1 SEHNR, CDR2 FQNEAQ (reference sequence). The CDR3 is made up of 14 amino acids. DNA of the CDR3: TGTGCCAGCAGCTTAGCGACAGTCAGCTATGGCTACACCTTC. This translates into CASSLATVSYGYTF.

The chain joins TRBV19 to TRBJ1-2; TRBD1 aligns across 9 bases. The CDR3 is 15 amino acids. The germline V gene encodes CDR1 LNHDA and CDR2 SQIVND (reference sequence). Unmatched junction bases numbered 5, after V lost 3 bases and J lost 3 bases. This chain's CDR3 is CASSIGWTGDYGYTF. The CDR3 region has the DNA TGTGCCAGTAGTATTGGTTGGACAGGGGACTATGGCTACACCTTC.

This chain links TRBV5-5 with TRBJ1-4; D might be TRBD1 (6 bases). Germline lookup yields CDR1 SGHKS and CDR2 YYEKEE (reference sequence). The CDR3 has 14 amino acids. V was trimmed by 2 bases and J by 4 bases, leaving 9 bases between them. The CDR3 region is CASSLGQINEKLFF. The CDR3 DNA reads as TGTGCCAGCAGCTTAGGACAGATTAATGAAAAACTGTTTTTT.